The present T cell receptor beta chain was sequenced within a study of CD8+ T cells in alopecia areata. Findings and limits, study-wide: Alphabeta T cells residing in normal skin are also sequenced in scalp samples. Shared TCR sequences were less clear between patients than in mice, possibly partly from HLA diversity. Lesional scalp, especially alopecia totalis/universalis, showed higher clonality than normal scalp.

cDNA serving as the sequencing template came from extracted, reverse transcribed RNA. Method: immunoSEQ multiplex PCR; TCRdb's copy keeps in-frame clones and lacks some. In the table there are 90,000 to 130,000 clones, roughly 59% of which are singletons. As regards this clone: The antigen is undetermined.

Trimming left V 2 bases short and J 4 bases short, with 7 bases between. The CDR3 contains 13 residues. CDR1 is SGHDT and CDR2 is YYEEEE in the germline V gene. Starting from PBMCs, sorting isolated CD4+ and CD8+ T cells. The sequence derives from a human donor in good health. This sequence joins TRBV5-6 and TRBJ1-5; tentatively, D is TRBD1 (6 bases). Sequencing was performed on CD8+ T cells sorted from blood. The CDR3 region has the DNA TGTGCCAGCAGCTTTGGGACAAATCAGCCCCAGCATTTT. It is translated as CASSFGTNQPQHF.